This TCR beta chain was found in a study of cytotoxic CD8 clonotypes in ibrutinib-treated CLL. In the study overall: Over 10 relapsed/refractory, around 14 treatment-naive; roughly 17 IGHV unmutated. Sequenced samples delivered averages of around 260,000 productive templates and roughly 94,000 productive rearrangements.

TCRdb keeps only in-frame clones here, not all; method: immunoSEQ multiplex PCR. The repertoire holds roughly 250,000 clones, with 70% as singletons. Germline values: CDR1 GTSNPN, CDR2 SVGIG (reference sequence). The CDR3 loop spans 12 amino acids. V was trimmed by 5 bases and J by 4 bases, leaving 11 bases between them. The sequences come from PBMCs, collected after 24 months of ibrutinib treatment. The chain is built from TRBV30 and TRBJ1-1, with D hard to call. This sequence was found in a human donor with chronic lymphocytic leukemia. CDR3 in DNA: TGTGCCTGGGCCGGGATATCCACTGAAGCTTTCTTT. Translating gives CAWAGISTEAFF. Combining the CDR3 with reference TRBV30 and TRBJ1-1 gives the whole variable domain SQTIHQWPATLVQPVGSPLSLECTVEGTSNPNLYWYRQAAGRGLQLLFYSVGIGQISSEVPQNLSASRPQDRQFILSSKKLLLSDSGFYLCAWAGISTEAFFGQGTRLTVV.